This T cell receptor (beta chain) derives from a study of T cell responses to AZD1222 COVID-19 vaccine. Findings and limits, study-wide: With two AZD1222 doses given, Spike-specific TCR breadth and depth both rose.

Profiling relied on immunoSEQ multiplex PCR, and the TCRdb table lists in-frame clones only, not all of them. The table lists about 140,000 clones, around nine tenths of them singletons. The V segment lost 1 base and the J segment 7 bases; nucleotides outside the gene matches: 5. The CDR3 sequence is 14 residues long. Per germline, CDR1 GTSNPN and CDR2 SVGIG (reference sequence). This clone was counted between two and nine times. No antigen is known for it. The TCR sequence derives from an adult in good health. J is TRBJ1-4 and V is TRBV30; 8 bases align to TRBD1. The source was peripheral blood, collected on day 0 of AZD1222 vaccination. This chain's CDR3 is CAWSARGHGEKLFF. The CDR3, as DNA: TGTGCCTGGAGTGCCAGGGGGCATGGTGAAAAACTGTTTTTT.